This TCR beta chain stems from a study of T cells expressing NK-cell markers. Study details: Sequencing of TCR beta repertoires drew on sorted CD3+CD56+NKG2C+, CD3+CD56+NKG2C- and CD3+CD56-NKG2C+ T cells. Whole-study findings and limits: In several donors, dominant clonotypes made up about 28.3-65% of CD3+CD56-NKG2C+ cells. A range of 1.0-7.0% of CD8+ T cells consisted of dominant NKG2C+ clonotypes in a handful of donors.

On this clonotype itself: Its target is unknown.

This CDR3 has 11 amino acids. From germline, CDR1 is MNHEY and CDR2 SVGEGT. TCR beta cDNA was made by 5'RACE template switching with UMIs. Reprocessing the 5' RACE reads, TCRdb reports a single entry for every CDR3 protein and omits DNA. This table holds about 300,000 distinct CDR3 sequences. The clonotype originates from a woman aged 18 to 75 in good health. The sequenced sample was blood T cells: a sorted CD56 or NKG2C T cell subset, CD4+ or CD8+ T cells, or bulk PBMC T cells (not recorded which). This chain uses TRBV6-2 or TRBV6-3 with TRBJ2-3. This CDR3 reads CASRIGDTQYF.